This T cell receptor beta chain was sequenced during a study of cytomegalovirus exposure and HLA in healthy donors. Use of 60 Vbeta and 13 Jbeta primers characterized the PCR. TCRdb keeps only in-frame clones here, not all; method: immunoSEQ multiplex PCR. The profile shows 95,000 to 110,000 clones, 60% to 80% of them singletons. The sample was PBMCs. This TCR derives from a man in his 60s in good health and CMV-seropositive.

For the CDR3, the DNA is TGTGCCACCAGCAGCCTAGGACAGGGGGCAAGCGAGCAGTACTTC. It encodes CATSSLGQGASEQYF. V and J are TRBV15 and TRBJ2-7; 11 bases agree with TRBD1. Germline CDR1 LNHNV, CDR2 YYDKDF (reference sequence). The CDR3 spans 15 residues. V gave up 3 bases and J gave up 6 bases; unmatched junction bases: 7.